This TCR beta chain was captured in a study of monozygotic twins with inflammatory bowel disease. Study results and caveats: IBD-affected twins scored below their healthy co-twins in TCRbeta diversity (inverse Simpson).

Points on this clonotype: The antigen remains undetermined.

TCRdb reanalyzed the 5' RACE reads and collapses them to one entry per CDR3 protein, without DNA. The listing records 150,000 or so distinct CDR3 sequences. The CDR3 runs 15 residues. Germline V gives CDR1 DFQATT, CDR2 SNEGSKA (reference sequence). The chain employs TRBV20-1 and TRBJ2-7. This sequence originates from a human donor with ulcerative colitis or Crohn's disease, or a healthy co-twin of an affected twin (not recorded which). The sample comprised blood. CDR3 amino acids: CSASTRLASSYEQYF.